Listed below are T cell receptor beta chains from one sample, sequenced in a study of T cells in Graves' hyperthyroidism and ophthalmopathy. Via MiXCR, TCRdb re-called the multiplex PCR reads, giving one row per CDR3 protein. In the table there are some 560,000 distinct CDR3 sequences, 15% to 18% of which are singletons. The sequencing sample was made of blood. Receptors were obtained from a woman in her twenties or thirties with Graves' hyperthyroidism. CDR3s include the opening cysteine and the closing phenylalanine or tryptophan. Only part of the rows carry a size: once, few, many, or a class if the clone is expanded.

>TRBJ1-5|once|TRBV4-1
CASSQGGTGGQPQHF
>TRBJ2-7|few|TRBV12-3/TRBV12-4
CASTDTSAYEQYF
>TRBJ1-1|few|TRBV19
CASILRGNTEAFF
>TRBJ2-2|many|TRBV6-1
CASSVGLAGAITGELFF
>TRBJ2-7|many|TRBV29-1
CSVEVEGQRSYEQYF
>TRBJ2-7|many|TRBV7-9
CASSPGTEFEQYF
>TRBJ2-2|many|TRBV12-3/TRBV12-4
CASITQLAGVTGELFF
>TRBJ2-4|many|TRBV4-1
CASSQGLAGAKNIQYF
>TRBJ2-3|few|TRBV7-9
CASSLGPRGKSTDTQYF
>TRBJ2-1|many|TRBV7-3
CASSLGLAGDYNEQFF
>TRBJ2-3|few|TRBV19
CASSMSGASDTQYF
>TRBJ2-1|few|TRBV6-2/TRBV6-3
CASSSPGGTSGIEQFF
>TRBJ2-7|.|TRBV3-1
CASSQTRRSAYEQYF
>TRBJ2-3|few|TRBV5-1
CASSPTNAWDAQYF
>TRBJ2-7|.|TRBV3-1
CASSQDGGPGEQYF
>TRBJ2-1|many|TRBV20-1
CSARDPLAGDYRNEQFF
>TRBJ2-7|many|TRBV28
CASSFQQETYEQYF
>TRBJ2-5|.|TRBV10-3
CAISEASGVGETQYF
>TRBJ1-2|many|TRBV3-1
CASSPDRGLSGYTF
>TRBJ2-2|.|TRBV9
CASSVAGWTGELFF
>TRBJ2-1|many|TRBV7-2
CASSPRQGVSSYNEQFF
>TRBJ2-7|.|TRBV7-6
CASSLEVGSEQYF
>TRBJ1-2|.|TRBV20-1
CSARTGSSDYGYTF
>TRBJ2-5|many|TRBV6-2/TRBV6-3
CASSWGETVQETQYF
>TRBJ1-3|few|TRBV7-9
CASSFSSRNSGNTIYF
>TRBJ2-7|.|TRBV28
CASSLGLGGPYEQYF
>TRBJ2-5|many|TRBV29-1
CSVDAGTEETQYF
>TRBJ1-1|many|TRBV19
CASMTTGVMNTEAFF
>TRBJ2-3|few|TRBV19
CASSIGIGGEWDTQYF
>TRBJ2-2|.|TRBV3-1
CASSQVLLAGTGELFF
>TRBJ2-7|many|TRBV30
CAWSPYGLEQYF
>TRBJ2-7|few|TRBV20-1
CSPDRALVYEQYF
>TRBJ2-7|many|TRBV4-1
CASSQGDFYEQYF
>TRBJ2-2|few|TRBV20-1
CSAPAGGVRTGELFF
>TRBJ2-7|.|TRBV9
CASSVGASLSSYEQYF
>TRBJ2-2|many|TRBV20-1
CSARRTSGTGELFF
>TRBJ2-5|once|TRBV28
CASTLTSGSTGTQYF
>TRBJ1-4|many|TRBV7-2
CASSLSGATNEKLFF
>TRBJ2-2|.|TRBV6-1
CASRRTAGELFF
>TRBJ2-2|few|TRBV20-1
CSARETWREDTGELFF
>TRBJ1-1|.|TRBV10-2
CASNPGPNTEAFF
>TRBJ2-3|.|TRBV19
CASSETVAGADTQYF
>TRBJ2-2|.|TRBV24-1
CATAASGSLAGELFF
>TRBJ2-2|.|TRBV5-1
CASSFGGHHYTGELFF
>TRBJ2-2|.|TRBV4-3
CASSQDQEGTGELFF
>TRBJ1-6|many|TRBV30
CAWSFRLSSYNSPLHF